The rows below give T cell receptor beta chains drawn from one sample of a study of beta chain features in type 1 diabetes. Sequencing was performed with immunoSEQ multiplex PCR; in TCRdb, only in-frame clones are kept and a portion is missing. The table records around 500,000 clones, roughly 10% of them present only once. Sequencing input: naive CD4+ T cells from blood. The receptors stem from a young woman in good health. Both conserved end residues are part of each CDR3. The order of the fields is CDR3 DNA, CDR3 protein, J gene, V gene, D gene, clone size. D genes are given only for firm matches. For some rows the clone size is stated as once, few or many, or as a class when expanded; others skip it.

TGTGCCATCAGCCGACAGTCTCAAGATGAAAAACTGTTTTTT | CAISRQSQDEKLFF | TRBJ1-4 | TRBV7-2 | . | few
TGTGCCAGCAGCTCGCCGGGACTAGGGATTTATACGCAGTATTTT | CASSSPGLGIYTQYF | TRBJ2-3 | TRBV7-8 | TRBD2 | few
TGTGCCAGCAGCCCGACAGGGCGCTATGGCTACACCTTC | CASSPTGRYGYTF | TRBJ1-2 | TRBV7-9 | TRBD1 | few
TGCGCCAGCAGCCAAGGATATATTCGACAGTGGAACAATGAGCAGTTCTTC | CASSQGYIRQWNNEQFF | TRBJ2-1 | TRBV4-1 | . | .
TGTGCCAGCAGCCCCTACGGACAGGGAACCCAGCATTTT | CASSPYGQGTQHF | TRBJ1-5 | TRBV7-2 | TRBD1 | .
TGTGCCTGGAACAAACAGGGTAAGGGTCAGCCCCAGCATTTT | CAWNKQGKGQPQHF | TRBJ1-5 | TRBV30 | . | .
TGTGCCAGCAGCTTAGTCATCGGGGCACAGAACACTGAAGCTTTCTTT | CASSLVIGAQNTEAFF | TRBJ1-1 | TRBV7-2 | . | few
TGTGCCAGCAGGATCGACAGTTTCCGCGGGTTAGGGGCCAACGTCCTGACTTTC | CASRIDSFRGLGANVLTF | TRBJ2-6 | TRBV5-4 | . | few
TGTGCCAGCAGTTCCATCAGGGTCCGCGAGACCCAGTACTTC | CASSSIRVRETQYF | TRBJ2-5 | TRBV28 | . | .
TGTGCCAGCGCCCCGAGAGGGAGCACAGATACGCAGTATTTT | CASAPRGSTDTQYF | TRBJ2-3 | TRBV9 | . | .
TGTGCCAGCTCCCGCGGGGGGACAGAGACCCAGTACTTC | CASSRGGTETQYF | TRBJ2-5 | TRBV4-2 | TRBD2 | few
TGTGCCAGCAGTTTCCCACTTCAGGGGTACGGGGAGACCCAGTACTTC | CASSFPLQGYGETQYF | TRBJ2-5 | TRBV28 | . | .
TGTGCCAGCAGTGAAGCGCCGACTAGCGGCTACGAGCAGTACTTC | CASSEAPTSGYEQYF | TRBJ2-7 | TRBV6-1 | TRBD2 | .
TGTGCCTGCAGGGGGTCCCGTCTTTCTGGGGCCAACGTCCTGACTTTC | CACRGSRLSGANVLTF | TRBJ2-6 | TRBV30 | TRBD1 | .
TGTGCCTGGAGTCACAAGGCGGGGGAAGGCTACACCTTC | CAWSHKAGEGYTF | TRBJ1-2 | TRBV30 | . | few
TGTGCCAGCAGCTTCTTAAAGGACTCTACTGAAAAACTGTTTTTT | CASSFLKDSTEKLFF | TRBJ1-4 | TRBV5-6 | . | .
TGTGCCAGCAGCAACCCCCTCCGGAGGAGGACCGGGGAGCTGTTTTTT | CASSNPLRRRTGELFF | TRBJ2-2 | TRBV5-4 | . | .
TGTGCCAGCAGACCGGAAGGGGGCAACTATGGCTACACCTTC | CASRPEGGNYGYTF | TRBJ1-2 | TRBV27 | TRBD1 | .
TGTGCCAGCAGCTTGACGGGGGCGCCTGGGGCCAACGTCCTGACTTTC | CASSLTGAPGANVLTF | TRBJ2-6 | TRBV7-3 | . | few
TGCGCCAGCAGCTTGGAAGGACTAGCTAAAGAGACCCAGTACTTC | CASSLEGLAKETQYF | TRBJ2-5 | TRBV5-1 | TRBD2 | .
TGCAGCGTTGAAGATCGACTAGGGACTAGCGGATACAATGAGCAGTTCTTC | CSVEDRLGTSGYNEQFF | TRBJ2-1 | TRBV29-1 | TRBD2 | .
TGTGCCAGCAGCCAAAGGGGACTCCCCCAAGAGCAGTTCTTC | CASSQRGLPQEQFF | TRBJ2-1 | TRBV7-3 | . | .
TGTGCCAGCAGCGTATATAACCGGGCCGATACGCAGTATTTT | CASSVYNRADTQYF | TRBJ2-3 | TRBV9 | . | few
TGCGCCAGCAGCCAAATTTCGATCAGGCTCACAGATACGCAGTATTTT | CASSQISIRLTDTQYF | TRBJ2-3 | TRBV4-1 | . | .
TGTGCCAGCAGCCCCCCCTGGCCAACAGGGGTGCATGAGCAGTTCTTC | CASSPPWPTGVHEQFF | TRBJ2-1 | TRBV9 | TRBD1 | few
TGTGCCAGCAGTTTATCTGGTATGCGCCGGCGGGGGAATGAGCAGTTCTTC | CASSLSGMRRRGNEQFF | TRBJ2-1 | TRBV28 | TRBD2 | few
TGCGCCAGCAGCTTGGCGAATGGGGGTAGAGAGACCCAGTACTTC | CASSLANGGRETQYF | TRBJ2-5 | TRBV5-1 | . | .
TGTGCCAGCACGGGCCAGGGGACCTATAATTCACCCCTCCACTTT | CASTGQGTYNSPLHF | TRBJ1-6 | TRBV2 | . | few
TGTGCCAGCTCACCACCTTCGGTGGACGAGCAGTACTTC | CASSPPSVDEQYF | TRBJ2-7 | TRBV18 | . | .
TGTGCCAGTAGTCCGCGGGCGGGGCCTGACTATGGCTACACCTTC | CASSPRAGPDYGYTF | TRBJ1-2 | TRBV19 | . | few
TGTGCCAGCAGCGTAGGAGGGCGAACCTACAATGAGCAGTTCTTC | CASSVGGRTYNEQFF | TRBJ2-1 | TRBV9 | . | few
TGTGCCAGCAGCCTACCGGGACTAGCGGGGGGAACCGGGGCTGAGCAGTTCTTC | CASSLPGLAGGTGAEQFF | TRBJ2-1 | TRBV14 | TRBD2 | few
TGTGCCAGCAGCTTGGGACTACCATACTCACATGAGCAGTTCTTC | CASSLGLPYSHEQFF | TRBJ2-1 | TRBV7-9 | TRBD2 | .
TGTGCCAGCAGGGATTCCGGGACAGGGCCCCCAGATACGCAGTATTTT | CASRDSGTGPPDTQYF | TRBJ2-3 | TRBV28 | TRBD1 | few
TGTGCCAGCAGACAGGGCATGAACACTGAAGCTTTCTTT | CASRQGMNTEAFF | TRBJ1-1 | TRBV7-9 | . | few
TGCGCCAGCAGCCCCGGACAGGGCCTGGCCAAAAACATTCAGTACTTC | CASSPGQGLAKNIQYF | TRBJ2-4 | TRBV4-3 | TRBD1 | .
TGTGCCAGCAGTTTACTCGGACAAGGGGCTAACTATGGCTACACCTTC | CASSLLGQGANYGYTF | TRBJ1-2 | TRBV28 | . | .
TGCAGCAACCACCGCCTCGGACATGGAGAGCAGTACTTC | CSNHRLGHGEQYF | TRBJ2-7 | TRBV29-1 | . | .
TGCGCCAGCAGCGACCGAGCCGGGACGCTAAATGAGCAGTTCTTC | CASSDRAGTLNEQFF | TRBJ2-1 | TRBV5-1 | . | few
TGTGCCTGGAGTGGGCAGGGATACTATGGCTACACCTTC | CAWSGQGYYGYTF | TRBJ1-2 | TRBV30 | . | .
TGTGCCAGCAGCTACAGCGGGGACACAGATACGCAGTATTTT | CASSYSGDTDTQYF | TRBJ2-3 | TRBV11-2 | TRBD2 | .
TGCGCCAGCAGCCAAGGTTCGTCTGCGGGAGGACTACTGAGTGCCTACAATGAGCAGTTCTTC | CASSQGSSAGGLLSAYNEQFF | TRBJ2-1 | TRBV4-3 | TRBD2 | .
TGTGCCAGCAGTCTTAGTAAGGGAGGTGAAGCTTTCTTT | CASSLSKGGEAFF | TRBJ1-1 | TRBV27 | . | .
TGTGCCAGCAGACGACAGGGGGTCCGGACTGAAGCTTTCTTT | CASRRQGVRTEAFF | TRBJ1-1 | TRBV7-2 | TRBD1 | .